This entry describes one TCR beta chain. What it binds is unknown. This specimen comes from a study of T cell repertoires in cytomegalovirus infection. Across the whole study: A matching HLA type, together with CMV infection, was signaled by public TCR beta signatures.

TCRdb fed the reads into MiXCR, producing one record per CDR3 protein. The table shows about 190,000 distinct CDR3 sequences, with 8.5% to 10% occurring only once. Whole-study results and caveats: Summed frequency of shared TCR beta families picked out CMV carriers who also had the relevant HLA. HLA-C-restricted, CMV-specific TCR beta clonotypes were dominant ex vivo.

CDR1 and CDR2 (germline): MDHEN, SYDVKM. V shed 4 bases and J shed 6 bases, with 18 bases lying between them. The CDR3 length is 15 residues. The sample consisted of PBMCs. The chain has TRBV28 and TRBJ2-5; tentative D call: TRBD1 (6 bases). The TCR comes from a human donor in good health (CMV status not recorded). Some clones in this sample may be carry-over from other donors' samples. The CDR3 region has the DNA TGTGCCAGCAGTTCCCCTAACCTACAGGGCAAGACCCAGTACTTC. It is translated as CASSSPNLQGKTQYF.